What follows are 27 T cell receptor beta chains derived from one specimen sequenced in a study of a mutant IDH1 vaccine in newly diagnosed glioma. The sample's time point: baseline, week 1 (first vaccination visit). Sample treatment: pre-vaccination baseline after standard-of-care therapy. Profiled with immunoSEQ multiplex PCR; TCRdb holds only in-frame clones, not every one. The sample has about 24,000 clones; roughly 92% are singletons. The sample was PBMCs, taken from a glioma patient treated with radiotherapy, temozolomide or both. The receptor source for this set is a man younger than 40 with glioma.

The CDR3 loop is CASSYSETQYF. In DNA form, the CDR3 reads TGTGCCAGCAGTTACTCGGAGACCCAGTACTTC. This chain uses TRBV6-6 with TRBJ2-5; the D is unclear. This CDR3 is 11 amino acids long. Germline CDR1 MNHNY, CDR2 SVGAGI (reference sequence). V was trimmed by 0 bases and J by 5 bases, leaving 1 base between them.

The chain joins TRBV5-1 to TRBJ1-2; 10 positions match TRBD1. J lost 8 bases, V lost 3 bases, and 4 bases had no gene match. There are 13 residues in the CDR3. Germline CDR1 is SGHRS and CDR2 is YFSETQ. The CDR3 coding sequence is TGCGCCAGCAGCTCCGGACAGGGGGAGGGCTACACCTTC. Translation gives CASSSGQGEGYTF.

J is TRBJ2-7 and V is TRBV14; D not resolved. The CDR3 is 14 amino acids. Looked up from germline, CDR1 is SGHDN and CDR2 is FVKESK. Trimming removed 1 base from V and 0 bases from J, with 7 bases in between. CDR3 DNA sequence: TGTGCCAGCAGCCAAGTACAGTACTCCTACGAGCAGTACTTC. Its protein is CASSQVQYSYEQYF.

The V gene is TRBV15, the J gene TRBJ2-3, with D tentatively TRBD2 (6 bases). The V gene lost 0 bases and the J gene lost 4 bases, with 14 bases spanning the gap. The CDR3 is 16 amino acids. Germline CDR1 is LNHNV and CDR2 is YYDKDF (reference sequence). This CDR3 is CATSRDYGGASDTQYF. The DNA for the CDR3 is TGTGCCACCAGCAGAGATTACGGCGGGGCATCAGATACGCAGTATTTT.

The chain links TRBV5-1 to TRBJ2-7; 12 bases are a match to TRBD1. The CDR3 has 16 residues. The germline gives CDR1 SGHRS, CDR2 YFSETQ. V lost 0 bases, J lost 6 bases, and 7 bases stayed unmatched. The CDR3 region has the DNA TGCGCCAGCAGCTTGGTGGACGGGACAGGGGGCGCCGAGCAGTACTTC. Encoded protein: CASSLVDGTGGAEQYF.

The chain uses TRBV5-1 and TRBJ2-5, with D possibly being TRBD1 (5 bases). CDR1 is SGHRS, CDR2 YFSETQ, per germline. This CDR3 has 15 amino acids. With 2 bases removed from V and 1 base from J, the gap between germline ends came to 12 bases. The CDR3 nucleotides are TGCGCCAGCAGCTTCGGACATGGAGTCCAAGAGACCCAGTACTTC. This translates into CASSFGHGVQETQYF.

The chain couples TRBV7-9 to TRBJ2-5; 8 bases match TRBD2. J gave up 2 bases and V 5 bases, and 4 bases lay outside the gene matches. This CDR3 has 14 amino acids. CDR1 and CDR2 from the germline V gene are SEHNR and FQNEAQ (reference sequence). CDR3 region: CASSLGLAQETQYF. The CDR3 coding sequence is TGTGCCAGCAGCCTTGGACTAGCTCAAGAGACCCAGTACTTC.

This clone showed up just once. The chain uses TRBV5-1 and TRBJ2-1; the D call may be TRBD1 or TRBD2 (6 bases each). Germline V gene lookup returns CDR1 SGHRS and CDR2 YFSETQ. The CDR3 sequence is 16 residues long. Trimming cost V 0 bases and J 8 bases, with 18 bases left between them. CDR3: CASSLEGGPFPYEQFF. As DNA, the CDR3 is TGCGCCAGCAGCTTGGAAGGGGGGCCCTTCCCCTATGAGCAGTTCTTC.

The chain has TRBV29-1 and TRBJ1-1, with 10 bases identical to TRBD1. This CDR3 contains 17 residues. CDR1 is SQVTM and CDR2 is ANQGSEA in the germline V gene. The junction had 14 bases not matched to a gene; V was cut back by 4 bases and J by 3 bases. CDR3 amino acids: CSVGRTGGGWEDTEAFF. In DNA form, the CDR3 reads TGCAGCGTTGGACGGACAGGGGGTGGGTGGGAGGACACTGAAGCTTTCTTT. The full variable domain, in which reference TRBV29-1 and TRBJ1-1 provide the parts outside the CDR3, is SAVISQKPSRDICQRGTSLTIQCQVDSQVTMMFWYRQQPGQSLTLIATANQGSEATYESGFVIDKFPISRPNLTFSTLTVSNMSPEDSSIYLCSVGRTGGGWEDTEAFFGQGTRLTVV.

The chain couples TRBV29-1 to TRBJ2-3; D gene ambiguous. CDR1 and CDR2 (germline): SQVTM, ANQGSEA. The CDR3 runs to 11 residues. Trimming took 7 bases from V and 2 from J, leaving 7 bases between them. This chain's CDR3 is CSGSSTDTQYF. In nucleotides, the CDR3 is TGCAGCGGATCCTCCACAGATACGCAGTATTTT.

This clone was seen once. The genes are TRBV5-1 and TRBJ2-2, with TRBD1 identical over 7 bases. V gave up 4 bases and J gave up 0 bases; unmatched junction bases: 3. Looked up from germline, CDR1 is SGHRS and CDR2 is YFSETQ. The CDR3 runs to 15 residues. The CDR3 loop reads CASSIQGTNTGELFF. CDR3 sequence (DNA): TGCGCCAGCAGCATACAGGGGACGAACACCGGGGAGCTGTTTTTT.

The CDR3 DNA is TGCAGTGCTCCGGCCACAGATACGCAGTATTTT. This codes for CSAPATDTQYF. The chain has TRBV20-1 and TRBJ2-3, with no clear D. Germline CDR1 reads DFQATT; CDR2 reads SNEGSKA (reference sequence). The V and J ends lost 5 bases and 2 bases respectively, with 5 bases between them. The CDR3 runs to 11 residues.

This chain uses TRBV4-1 with TRBJ2-2; 8 bases line up with TRBD1. With V trimmed by 3 bases and J by 8 bases, 14 bases remained unmatched. Germline values: CDR1 MGHRA, CDR2 YSYEKL. The CDR3 has 17 amino acids. The CDR3 spells CASSHKQGGPWEGELFF. The CDR3, as DNA: TGCGCCAGCAGCCACAAACAGGGGGGACCCTGGGAAGGGGAGCTGTTTTTT.

This clone was detected only a few times. V usage is TRBV27 and J usage is TRBJ2-1; D unclear. With 4 bases removed from V and 0 bases from J, the gap between germline ends came to 7 bases. Germline V lookup: CDR1 MNHEY, CDR2 SMNVEV (reference sequence). The CDR3 runs to 14 residues. CDR3 sequence: CASSSGSSYNEQFF. DNA for the CDR3: TGTGCCAGCAGTTCGGGTTCCTCCTACAATGAGCAGTTCTTC.

The rearrangement uses TRBV5-1 and TRBJ1-1, with no clear D. CDR3 length: 11 amino acids. V shed 6 bases and J shed 7 bases, with 10 bases lying between them. Per germline, CDR1 SGHRS and CDR2 YFSETQ. The CDR3 loop is CASKRQDEAFF. DNA for the CDR3: TGCGCCAGCAAGCGGCAGGATGAAGCTTTCTTT.

This chain joins TRBV6-5 and TRBJ1-2; D might be TRBD1 (5 bases). Germline lookup yields CDR1 MNHEY and CDR2 SVGAGI. This CDR3 is 13 amino acids long. The V end lost 6 bases, the J end lost 4 bases, and 12 bases lay between the germline ends. CDR3 bases: TGTGCCAGCAGCAAGGGACCGGTCTATGGCTACACCTTC. Amino acids: CASSKGPVYGYTF.

This clone is labeled as large (0.1 to 1%). V is TRBV18 and J is TRBJ2-7; 13 bases are a match to TRBD2. The V and J ends lost 6 bases and 3 bases, in that order; junction bases with no gene match: 2. There are 14 residues in the CDR3. CDR1 and CDR2 (germline): KGHSH, LQKENI. In DNA form, the CDR3 reads TGTGCCAGCTCCAGACTAGCGGGAGGCTACGAGCAGTACTTC. Its translation is CASSRLAGGYEQYF. The whole variable domain, remainder taken from reference TRBV18 and TRBJ2-7, is NAGVMQNPRHLVRRRGQEARLRCSPMKGHSHVYWYRQLPEEGLKFMVYLQKENIIDESGMPKERFSAEFPKEGPSILRIQQVVRGDSAAYFCASSRLAGGYEQYFGPGTRLTVT.

The chain has TRBV5-4 and TRBJ2-1; TRBD2 matches 10 bases. Per germline, CDR1 SGHNT and CDR2 YYREEE (reference sequence). This CDR3 is 16 amino acids long. J lost 10 bases, V lost 0 bases, and 10 bases had no gene match. This CDR3 is CASSLGSLAGVGEQFF. The CDR3 DNA reads as TGTGCCAGCAGCTTGGGTTCGCTAGCGGGAGTAGGGGAGCAGTTCTTC.

The V and J genes are TRBV7-8 and TRBJ2-7; no firm D call. The CDR3 extends over 11 amino acids. Trimming cost V 1 base and J 7 bases, with 5 bases left between them. Germline CDR1 SGHVS, CDR2 FQNEAQ. CDR3 sequence: CASSLEQEQYF. The CDR3 nucleotides read TGTGCCAGCAGCTTAGAACAGGAGCAGTACTTC.

The chain is built from TRBV2 and TRBJ1-4; TRBD1 aligns across 7 bases. The CDR3 covers 15 residues. CDR1 is SNHLY and CDR2 is FYNNEI in the germline V gene. With V trimmed by 3 bases and J by 8 bases, 9 bases remained unmatched. CDR3 protein: CASSDRGKGEEKLFF. The CDR3 DNA follows: TGTGCCAGCAGTGACAGGGGGAAGGGGGAGGAAAAACTGTTTTTT. The whole variable domain, remainder taken from reference TRBV2 and TRBJ1-4, is EPEVTQTPSHQVTQMGQEVILRCVPISNHLYFYWYRQILGQKVEFLVSFYNNEISEKSEIFDDQFSVERPDGSNFTLKIRSTKLEDSAMYFCASSDRGKGEEKLFFGSGTQLSVL.

This chain joins TRBV18 and TRBJ2-7; D unclear. The CDR3 spans 12 residues. The V end was cut by 5 bases, the J end by 0 bases, with 5 bases between. Germline assignment: CDR1 KGHSH and CDR2 LQKENI. CDR3: CASSAYSYEQYF. In DNA, the CDR3 is TGTGCCAGCTCAGCATACTCCTACGAGCAGTACTTC. Looking up the rest from reference TRBV18 and TRBJ2-7 gives the full variable domain: NAGVMQNPRHLVRRRGQEARLRCSPMKGHSHVYWYRQLPEEGLKFMVYLQKENIIDESGMPKERFSAEFPKEGPSILRIQQVVRGDSAAYFCASSAYSYEQYFGPGTRLTVT.

The chain has TRBV27 and TRBJ1-4, with D perhaps TRBD1 (5 bases). With 2 bases removed from V and 2 bases from J, the gap between germline ends came to 9 bases. Germline-derived CDR1 and CDR2 are MNHEY and SMNVEV (reference sequence). The CDR3 loop spans 15 amino acids. The CDR3 region is CASSLRGTTNEKLFF. CDR3 DNA sequence: TGTGCCAGCAGTTTAAGAGGGACCACTAATGAAAAACTGTTTTTT.

The V gene is TRBV7-9, the J gene TRBJ2-1; 9 bases line up with TRBD2. The germline gives CDR1 SEHNR, CDR2 FQNEAQ (reference sequence). The V gene end was trimmed by 6 bases and the J gene end by 3 bases; junction bases not matched to a gene: 6. The CDR3 is 15 amino acids. The CDR3 here is CASRFLAGHYNEQFF. The CDR3 nucleotides are TGTGCCAGCAGGTTCCTAGCGGGACACTACAATGAGCAGTTCTTC.

This clone counts as hyperexpanded. The same CDR3 arises from other DNA sequences in this sample as well. V and J are TRBV6-5 and TRBJ1-1; no reliable D call. The CDR3 contains 11 residues. The germline V and J ends were trimmed by 0 bases and 6 bases, with 2 bases remaining between them. Germline V gene lookup returns CDR1 MNHEY and CDR2 SVGAGI. In DNA, the CDR3 is TGTGCCAGCAGTTACTCTTCTGAAGCTTTCTTT. This codes for CASSYSSEAFF.

V is TRBV5-1 and J is TRBJ2-1; D may be TRBD1 (5 bases). Per germline, CDR1 SGHRS and CDR2 YFSETQ. With 4 bases removed from V and 0 bases from J, the gap between germline ends came to 11 bases. The CDR3 length is 15 residues. The CDR3 nucleotides read TGCGCCAGCAGCCAGGGAATTAGCTCCTACAATGAGCAGTTCTTC. This codes for CASSQGISSYNEQFF. Looking up the rest from reference TRBV5-1 and TRBJ2-1 gives the full variable domain: KAGVTQTPRYLIKTRGQQVTLSCSPISGHRSVSWYQQTPGQGLQFLFEYFSETQRNKGNFPGRFSGRQFSNSRSEMNVSTLELGDSALYLCASSQGISSYNEQFFGPGTRLTVL.

The chain carries TRBV2 and TRBJ2-7, with 8 positions matching TRBD1. Germline assignment: CDR1 SNHLY and CDR2 FYNNEI. CDR3 length equals 14 residues. The V and J ends lost 9 bases and 1 base, in that order; junction bases with no gene match: 8. The CDR3 region has the DNA TGTGCCAGGTCGCGGACAGGGAAGTCCTACGAGCAGTACTTC. It codes for CARSRTGKSYEQYF.

The genes are TRBV7-9 and TRBJ1-1; D is undetermined. CDR1 and CDR2 from the germline V gene are SEHNR and FQNEAQ (reference sequence). V lost 5 bases and J lost 0, with 10 bases in between. The CDR3 extends over 14 amino acids. CDR3: CASSPGGMNTEAFF. Here the CDR3 DNA reads TGTGCCAGCAGCCCCGGCGGGATGAACACTGAAGCTTTCTTT.